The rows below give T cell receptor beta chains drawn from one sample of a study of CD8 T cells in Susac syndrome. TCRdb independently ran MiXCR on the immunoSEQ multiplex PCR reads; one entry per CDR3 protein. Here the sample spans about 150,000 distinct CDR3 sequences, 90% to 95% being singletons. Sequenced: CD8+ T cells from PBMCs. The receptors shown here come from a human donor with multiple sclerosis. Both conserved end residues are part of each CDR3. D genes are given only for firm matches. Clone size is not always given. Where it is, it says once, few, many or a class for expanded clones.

CAWSTAGAYNEQFF	TGTGCCTGGAGTACAGCTGGGGCCTACAATGAGCAGTTCTTC	TRBJ2-1	.	TRBV30	.
CASSAQQGGTEAFF	TGTGCCAGCAGCGCGCAACAGGGGGGTACTGAAGCTTTCTTT	TRBJ1-1	TRBD1	TRBV9	.
CASSPWRGGTDTQYF	TGTGCCAGCAGCCCCTGGCGGGGGGGCACAGATACGCAGTATTTT	TRBJ2-3	TRBD2	TRBV7-2	.
CASGDSDHEKLFF	TGTGCCAGCGGGGACAGCGATCATGAAAAACTGTTTTTT	TRBJ1-4	TRBD1	TRBV12-3/TRBV12-4	.
CASRHEEGRGDEQYF	TGTGCCAGCAGACACGAAGAAGGGAGGGGAGACGAGCAGTACTTC	TRBJ2-7	TRBD2	TRBV7-9	.
CASSSPDTQYF	TGCGCCAGCAGCTCTCCGGATACGCAGTATTTT	TRBJ2-3	.	TRBV5-1	.
CSAREYRDSIYGYTF	TGCAGTGCTAGAGAGTACCGGGACAGCATTTATGGCTACACCTTC	TRBJ1-2	TRBD1	TRBV20-1	.
CASSQSSGRDAFF	TGTGCCAGCAGCCAATCTTCGGGCAGGGACGCTTTCTTT	TRBJ1-1	.	TRBV16	.
CASSYSSSYEQYF	TGTGCCAGCAGTTACTCTAGCTCCTACGAGCAGTACTTC	TRBJ2-7	.	TRBV6-5	.
CAISLWEKAFF	TGTGCCATATCCCTATGGGAGAAAGCTTTCTTT	TRBJ1-1	.	TRBV2	.
CASSDGSVRRAFF	TGTGCCAGCAGTGATGGCAGCGTGAGGAGAGCTTTCTTT	TRBJ1-1	.	TRBV25-1	.
CASSEARVRSPLHF	TGTGCCAGCAGTGAAGCGCGAGTTCGTTCACCCCTCCACTTT	TRBJ1-6	.	TRBV2	.
CASSSQRDRVGFTGELFF	TGTGCCAGCAGTTCCCAGCGCGACAGGGTCGGATTCACCGGGGAGCTGTTTTTT	TRBJ2-2	TRBD1	TRBV12-3/TRBV12-4	once
CASSPATSNYGYTF	TGTGCCAGCAGTCCCGCGACGAGCAACTATGGCTACACCTTC	TRBJ1-2	.	TRBV7-9	.
CASSGLGGDNEQYF	TGTGCCAGCAGTGGCCTCGGGGGAGATAACGAGCAGTACTTC	TRBJ2-7	.	TRBV28	.
CATSDHRYEQFF	TGTGCCACCAGTGACCACCGGTATGAGCAGTTCTTC	TRBJ2-1	.	TRBV24-1	.
CSAPGQVNTEAFF	TGCAGCGCCCCGGGACAGGTGAACACTGAAGCTTTCTTT	TRBJ1-1	TRBD1	TRBV29-1	once
CASSVRGETQYF	TGTGCCAGCAGTGTCAGGGGAGAGACCCAGTACTTC	TRBJ2-5	.	TRBV25-1	.
CSASGLPSRGELFF	TGCAGTGCTAGCGGGTTACCTTCCCGGGGGGAGCTGTTTTTT	TRBJ2-2	.	TRBV20-1	.
CASSLTGATFF	TGTGCCAGCAGCTTAACGGGGGCAACTTTCTTT	TRBJ1-1	.	TRBV7-9	.
CSVVGEGVGYTF	TGCAGCGTTGTGGGGGAAGGGGTAGGCTACACCTTC	TRBJ1-2	.	TRBV29-1	.
CASSLSRPYEQYF	TGTGCCAGCAGCTTAAGTAGGCCTTACGAGCAGTACTTC	TRBJ2-7	.	TRBV13	.
CASSLDIVLAKNIQYF	TGTGCCAGCAGCTTAGATATAGTTCTAGCCAAAAACATTCAGTACTTC	TRBJ2-4	.	TRBV7-2	once
CASSPPGASYEQYF	TGTGCCAGCAGTCCCCCAGGGGCCTCCTACGAGCAGTACTTC	TRBJ2-7	.	TRBV6-1	.
CASSARRDRGSRLSEAFF	TGTGCCAGCAGCGCAAGGAGGGACAGGGGAAGCAGATTGTCTGAAGCTTTCTTT	TRBJ1-1	TRBD1	TRBV7-9	.
CASSSYSESMNQPQHF	TGTGCCAGCAGTTCCTACAGCGAATCCATGAATCAGCCCCAGCATTTT	TRBJ1-5	.	TRBV28	.
CASSPRTGGNSEAFF	TGTGCCAGCAGCCCACGGACAGGGGGAAATTCTGAAGCTTTCTTT	TRBJ1-1	TRBD1	TRBV9	.
CASSSGAGSSYEQYF	TGTGCCAGCAGCTCGGGGGCGGGGAGCTCCTACGAGCAGTACTTC	TRBJ2-7	.	TRBV7-9	once
CASGLVNQGGVGRFF	TGTGCTAGTGGTTTGGTAAACCAGGGGGGCGTGGGGCGGTTCTTC	TRBJ2-1	.	TRBV12-5	.
CAWSAGLSHYGYTF	TGTGCCTGGAGTGCGGGACTGAGCCACTATGGCTACACCTTC	TRBJ1-2	.	TRBV30	.
CSARDKGLGANVLTF	TGCAGTGCTAGAGATAAAGGGCTCGGGGCCAACGTCCTGACTTTC	TRBJ2-6	.	TRBV20-1	once
CASSPAGGGPLQETQYF	TGTGCCAGCAGCCCCGCGGGCGGGGGGCCGCTTCAAGAGACCCAGTACTTC	TRBJ2-5	TRBD2	TRBV7-7	few
CASSSGRSYEQYF	TGTGCCAGCAGCTCTGGACGGTCCTACGAGCAGTACTTC	TRBJ2-7	.	TRBV13	few
CSVEDTYTGELFF	TGCAGCGTTGAGGACACATACACCGGGGAGCTGTTTTTT	TRBJ2-2	.	TRBV29-1	.
CASSPTGRDGYTF	TGTGCCAGCAGCCCAACAGGGCGGGACGGCTACACCTTC	TRBJ1-2	.	TRBV27	.
CASSSGQATTQYF	TGTGCCAGCAGCTCAGGACAGGCGACCACCCAGTACTTC	TRBJ2-5	TRBD1	TRBV14	.
CASSPSRGKGWEQYF	TGTGCCAGCAGCCCTTCCAGGGGTAAGGGTTGGGAGCAGTACTTC	TRBJ2-7	.	TRBV3-1	once
CASSLGLAETQYF	TGTGCCAGCAGCTTAGGACTAGCCGAGACCCAGTACTTC	TRBJ2-5	TRBD2	TRBV7-2	.
CASSPGTFQTQYF	TGTGCCAGCAGCCCCGGGACTTTCCAGACCCAGTACTTC	TRBJ2-5	.	TRBV3-1	.
CASRASGGSSYNEQFF	TGTGCCAGCAGGGCTAGCGGGGGGTCTTCATACAATGAGCAGTTCTTC	TRBJ2-1	TRBD2	TRBV28	.
CASSLGAYIYEQYF	TGTGCCAGCAGTCTCGGGGCTTACATTTACGAGCAGTACTTC	TRBJ2-7	.	TRBV27	.
CASSLRVVSGANVLTF	TGTGCCAGCAGCCTCCGCGTGGTCTCTGGGGCCAACGTCCTGACTTTC	TRBJ2-6	.	TRBV3-1	.
CASSPPDSYEQYF	TGTGCCAGCAGCCCCCCAGATTCCTACGAGCAGTACTTC	TRBJ2-7	.	TRBV9	few
CATSDLSGGEYNEQFF	TGTGCCACCAGTGATTTAAGCGGTGGGGAATACAATGAGCAGTTCTTC	TRBJ2-1	.	TRBV24-1	.
CASSLEGQQETQYF	TGTGCCAGCAGCTTAGAGGGACAGCAAGAGACCCAGTACTTC	TRBJ2-5	TRBD1	TRBV7-9	.
CASSLTGGEVNEQFF	TGTGCCAGTAGTCTGACAGGGGGCGAAGTCAATGAGCAGTTCTTC	TRBJ2-1	TRBD1	TRBV19	.
CASGTYTDTQYF	TGTGCCAGCGGAACTTACACAGATACGCAGTATTTT	TRBJ2-3	.	TRBV6-4	once
CASGLGQGRNGYTF	TGTGCTAGTGGTTTGGGACAGGGAAGAAATGGCTACACCTTC	TRBJ1-2	TRBD1	TRBV12-5	.
CATSRGSRGSTDTQYF	TGTGCCACCAGCAGGGGAAGTCGGGGAAGCACAGATACGCAGTATTTT	TRBJ2-3	.	TRBV15	.
CASSLSVRSLNYGYTF	TGTGCCAGCAGTTTATCGGTCAGATCACTTAACTATGGCTACACCTTC	TRBJ1-2	.	TRBV27	.
CASSSQQGSPYEQYF	TGTGCCAGCAGCTCCCAACAGGGGAGCCCCTACGAGCAGTACTTC	TRBJ2-7	TRBD1	TRBV7-9	.